This record concerns one TCR beta chain sequence. This clonotype came up a few times. The antigen this receptor binds is unknown. The sample holds no much larger clone one base away, and base qualities are not on file. Library creation used PCR. Instrument on record: Illumina HiSeq 2500. Unique molecular identifiers were incorporated into TCR beta cDNA libraries to reduce PCR and sequencing biases. Every 1 to 10 million input T cells yielded roughly 500,000 cDNA molecules, meaning each molecule approximated one T cell. Patient libraries were prepared and sequenced with the same protocol used for the earlier healthy control dataset. Within a given batch, samples were prepared together, multiplexed and sequenced on the same HiSeq lane. As for the authors' bioinformatics: MIGEC was used to process the raw barcoded reads, and molecular identifier groups with only a single read were discarded before consensus assembly and CDR3 extraction. Clonotype tables were post-analysed with VDJtools, normalizing diversity by down-sampling all datasets to the smallest sample size. In repertoire overlap clustering, CDR3 amino acid sequences, but not nucleotide sequences, were matched to correct batch-related cross-sample contamination. The public reads were run again by TCRdb, first through fastp at Q25 and then through MiXCR, and only productive beta chains were kept. All rows with the same CDR3 protein become a single entry with the most common DNA and genes. The V and J calls shown here were made by TCRdb, not taken from the authors' results. A total of over 150,000 distinct CDR3 sequences appear in this sample, approximately 28% of them only once. The top ten hold 1.5% of the sample.

To demonstrate the VDJtools post-analysis software, the study profiled TCR beta repertoires from the peripheral blood of under 15 young patients with multiple sclerosis. The patients with multiple sclerosis were children and adolescents between roughly 6 and 15 years of age. The data are from a study of post-analysis software for immune sequencing data (dated by TCRdb to about 2015). At the level of the whole study: The recorded disease courses included relapsing-remitting, secondary progressive and progressive-relapsing multiple sclerosis, and some patients had no subtype annotation. The patient repertoires were compared against approximately twelve previously published healthy control repertoires obtained from donors aged 6 to 25 years. A subset of samples was prepared in parallel using single-end sample barcoding, then pooled and co-amplified after Illumina adapter ligation.

The CDR3, cysteine through phenylalanine, is 13 amino acids long. CDR3 DNA only is kept here, 39 bases in frame from base 1. The germline V gene gives CDR1 as MDHEN and CDR2 as SYDVKM. V drops 3 bases and J drops 7 bases, leaving 9 bases in between. Findings and caveats that apply to the study as a whole: Significantly lower normalized Chao1 diversity was found in multiple sclerosis patients than in controls, suggesting substantial peripheral T-cell clonal expansion. Direct clustering with F measure revealed strong co-clustering of samples prepared in the same batch, which led to a batch-effect correction. The control group was slightly older than the multiple sclerosis patient group. Significantly higher frequencies in patients than in controls were found for roughly 5 TRBV segments, including TRBV5-6, TRBV5-1 and TRBV20-1.

This receptor chain uses TRBV28 and TRBJ1-4; a confident D gene designation cannot be given. The source of this sequence is a girl aged 5-17 years with multiple sclerosis. The sequencing sample was made of blood. The bases are TGTGCCAGCAGTTTTTCTCCGTCTGAAAAACTGTTTTTT. It translates to CASSFSPSEKLFF.